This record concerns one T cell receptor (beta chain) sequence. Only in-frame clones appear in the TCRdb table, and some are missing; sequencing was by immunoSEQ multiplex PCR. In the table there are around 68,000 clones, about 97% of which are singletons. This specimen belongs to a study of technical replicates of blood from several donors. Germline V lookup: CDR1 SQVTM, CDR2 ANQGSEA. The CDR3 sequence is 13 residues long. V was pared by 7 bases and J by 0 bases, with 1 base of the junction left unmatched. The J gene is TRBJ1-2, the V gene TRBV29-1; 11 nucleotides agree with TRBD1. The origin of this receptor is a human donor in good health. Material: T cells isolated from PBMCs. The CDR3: CSGTGGSNYGYTF. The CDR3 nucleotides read TGCAGCGGGACAGGGGGCTCTAACTATGGCTACACCTTC.